This record looks at one T cell receptor beta chain sequence and its context. The data stem from a study of T cell changes during pregnancy in multiple sclerosis. V was pared by 6 bases and J by 9 bases, with 15 bases of the junction left unmatched. The CDR3 length is 15 residues. CDR1 is SNHLY, CDR2 FYNNEI, per germline. Method: immunoSEQ multiplex PCR; TCRdb's copy keeps in-frame clones and lacks some. This table has 110,000 or so clones, approximately 94% appearing once. The source material was peripheral blood, sampled before pregnancy. The source is a female donor with multiple sclerosis, enrolled in a pregnancy study. The chain carries TRBV2 and TRBJ1-2; 8 bases fit TRBD1. The CDR3 sequence: CASSEDRTGTGSYTF. The CDR3 nucleotides read TGTGCCAGCAGCGAGGATCGTACCGGGACAGGTAGCTACACCTTC.